The clone carrying this T cell receptor beta chain has a single count. Profiled with immunoSEQ multiplex PCR; TCRdb holds only in-frame clones, not every one. The table lists 70,000 to 95,000 clones, 85% to 95% of them singletons. Unmatched junction bases numbered 3, after V lost 2 bases and J lost 0 bases. The CDR3 sequence is 14 residues long. Germline V gene lookup returns CDR1 GTSNPN and CDR2 SVGIG (reference sequence). This entry comes from a study of T cell changes during pregnancy in multiple sclerosis. The chain recombines TRBV30 with TRBJ1-2; TRBD1 matches 7 bases. The sequenced sample was peripheral blood, obtained in the second trimester of pregnancy. The TCR sequence derives from a female donor with multiple sclerosis, enrolled in a pregnancy study. The CDR3 DNA sequence: TGTGCCTGGAGTCAGGGGGTAGCTAACTATGGCTACACCTTC. Amino acids: CAWSQGVANYGYTF.